This T cell receptor (beta chain) was observed in a study of T cells after yellow fever vaccination. The trim removed 3 bases at V and 8 bases at J, leaving 9 bases unmatched. There are 16 residues in the CDR3. The V gene's germline CDR1 is MDHEN and CDR2 SYDVKM. As concerns this clonotype: What it binds is unknown.

Study observations and caveats: Reappearing after the booster were most of the clones from primary vaccination (about 96% CD4, approximately 89% CD8).

Generation of TCR cDNA used 5'RACE template switching (which added a universal primer site and UMIs). One entry per CDR3 protein, called by TCRdb with MiXCR from the 5' RACE reads. Of around 590,000 distinct CDR3 sequences in the sample, around an eighth were seen once. V is TRBV28 and J is TRBJ2-1; 11 bases line up with TRBD2. The sample consisted of PBMCs, taken on the day of the yellow fever booster vaccination. The source is a man younger than 45 who received the YFV17D yellow fever vaccine. CDR3 loop: CASSLGTSGPSDEQFF. For the CDR3, the DNA is TGTGCCAGCAGTTTGGGGACTAGCGGCCCCTCGGATGAGCAGTTCTTC.